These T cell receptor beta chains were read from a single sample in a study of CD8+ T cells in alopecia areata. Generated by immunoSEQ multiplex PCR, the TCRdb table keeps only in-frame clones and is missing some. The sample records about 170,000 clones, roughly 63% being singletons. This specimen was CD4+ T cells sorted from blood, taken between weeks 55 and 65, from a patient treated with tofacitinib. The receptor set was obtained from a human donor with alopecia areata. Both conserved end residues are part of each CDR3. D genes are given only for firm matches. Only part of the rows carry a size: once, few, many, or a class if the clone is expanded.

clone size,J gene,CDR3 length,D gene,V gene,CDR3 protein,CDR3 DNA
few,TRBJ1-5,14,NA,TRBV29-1,CSVGPSKGSQPQHF,TGCAGCGTTGGTCCCAGCAAAGGGTCTCAGCCCCAGCATTTT
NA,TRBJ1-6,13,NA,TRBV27,CASSLARDSPLHF,TGTGCCAGCAGTTTGGCGAGGGATTCACCCCTCCACTTT
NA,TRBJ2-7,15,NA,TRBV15,CATSRDQGNIHEQYF,TGTGCCACCAGCAGAGATCAAGGGAATATCCACGAGCAGTACTTC
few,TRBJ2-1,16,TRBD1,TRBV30,CAWSVSGDRVKNEQFF,TGTGCCTGGAGTGTATCGGGGGACAGGGTTAAGAATGAGCAGTTCTTC
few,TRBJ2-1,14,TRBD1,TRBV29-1,CSAGRGQGQNEQFF,TGCAGCGCCGGGCGGGGACAGGGCCAGAATGAGCAGTTCTTC
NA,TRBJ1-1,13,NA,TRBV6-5,CASRRQAVGEAFF,TGTGCCAGCAGACGACAGGCTGTCGGTGAAGCTTTCTTT
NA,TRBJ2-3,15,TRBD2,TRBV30,CAWSPGLAAGDTQYF,TGTGCCTGGAGTCCCGGACTAGCAGCGGGAGATACGCAGTATTTT
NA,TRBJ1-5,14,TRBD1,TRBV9,CASGRDRTNQPQHF,TGTGCCAGCGGCAGGGACAGGACCAATCAGCCCCAGCATTTT
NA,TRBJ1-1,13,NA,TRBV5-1,CASSWGYDLEAFF,TGCGCCAGCAGCTGGGGATATGACCTTGAAGCTTTCTTT
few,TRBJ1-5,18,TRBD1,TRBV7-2,CASSSAPYRDRGHQPQHF,TGTGCCAGCAGCTCGGCCCCATACCGGGACAGGGGGCACCAGCCCCAGCATTTT
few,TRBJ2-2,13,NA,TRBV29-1,CSVGVGNTGELFF,TGCAGCGTTGGGGTTGGGAACACCGGGGAGCTGTTTTTT
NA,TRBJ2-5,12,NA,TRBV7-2,CASSLVSETQYF,TGTGCCAGCAGCTTAGTTTCCGAGACCCAGTACTTC
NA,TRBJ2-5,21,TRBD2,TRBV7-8,CASSLAYFVGTSGDIGETQYF,TGTGCCAGCAGCTTAGCTTACTTTGTGGGGACTAGCGGGGATATCGGAGAGACCCAGTACTTC
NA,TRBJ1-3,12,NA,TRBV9,CASSVAGNTIYF,TGTGCCAGCAGCGTAGCTGGAAACACCATATATTTT
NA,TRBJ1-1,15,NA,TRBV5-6,CASSLGFGAATEAFF,TGTGCCAGCAGCTTGGGTTTCGGCGCAGCGACTGAAGCTTTCTTT
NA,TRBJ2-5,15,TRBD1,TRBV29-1,CSVPPGQGGQETQYF,TGCAGCGTCCCACCGGGACAGGGGGGACAAGAGACCCAGTACTTC
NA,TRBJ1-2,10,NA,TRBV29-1,CSAGEDGYTF,TGCAGCGCCGGAGAGGATGGCTACACCTTC
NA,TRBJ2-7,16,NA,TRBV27,CASSKAPTSLRSEQYF,TGTGCCAGCAGTAAAGCCCCTACTAGTTTACGTAGCGAGCAGTACTTC
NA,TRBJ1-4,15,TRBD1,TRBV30,CAWSKTGGGYEKLFF,TGTGCCTGGAGTAAAACAGGGGGCGGCTATGAAAAACTGTTTTTT
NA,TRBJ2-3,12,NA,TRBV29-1,CSGQGGADTQYF,TGCAGCGGACAGGGAGGCGCAGATACGCAGTATTTT
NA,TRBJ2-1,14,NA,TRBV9,CASSVVPEGWEQFF,TGTGCCAGCAGCGTAGTTCCCGAGGGTTGGGAGCAGTTCTTC
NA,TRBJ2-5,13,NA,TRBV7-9,CASSRREGETQYF,TGTGCCAGCAGCCGCAGGGAAGGAGAGACCCAGTACTTC
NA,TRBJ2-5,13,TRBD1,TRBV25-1,CASSRQGGETQYF,TGTGCCAGCAGTCGACAGGGTGGAGAGACCCAGTACTTC
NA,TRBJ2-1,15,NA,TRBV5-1,CASSQQPDVYNEQFF,TGCGCCAGCAGCCAACAACCCGACGTATACAATGAGCAGTTCTTC
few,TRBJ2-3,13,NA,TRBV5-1,CASSLIGGDTQYF,TGCGCCAGCAGCCTGATAGGGGGGGATACGCAGTATTTT
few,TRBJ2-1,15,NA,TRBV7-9,CASSPVSTARGEQFF,TGTGCCAGCAGTCCCGTCTCGACAGCTAGGGGTGAGCAGTTCTTC
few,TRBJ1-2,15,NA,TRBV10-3,CAIEDSSSSNYGYTF,TGTGCCATCGAGGACAGCTCCAGTTCTAACTATGGCTACACCTTC
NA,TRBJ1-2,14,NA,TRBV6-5,CASSYMSTDYGYTF,TGTGCCAGCAGTTACATGTCGACAGACTATGGCTACACCTTC
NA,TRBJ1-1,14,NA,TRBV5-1,CASSGELMNTEAFF,TGCGCCAGCAGCGGGGAGCTTATGAACACTGAAGCTTTCTTT
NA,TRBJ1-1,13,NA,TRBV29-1,CSAGQLLNTEAFF,TGCAGCGCAGGACAGCTCCTGAACACTGAAGCTTTCTTT
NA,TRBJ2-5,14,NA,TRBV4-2,CASSQDPKEGTQYF,TGTGCCAGCAGCCAAGATCCCAAAGAGGGGACCCAGTACTTC
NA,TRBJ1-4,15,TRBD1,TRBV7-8,CASKGSGTVSEKLFF,TGTGCCAGCAAAGGATCTGGGACAGTTTCTGAAAAACTGTTTTTT
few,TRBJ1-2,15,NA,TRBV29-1,CSVRASEDLMGGYTF,TGCAGCGTTAGGGCTTCGGAGGACCTTATGGGAGGCTACACCTTC
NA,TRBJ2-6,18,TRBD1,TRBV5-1,CASSVDRVSEAGANVLTF,TGCGCCAGCAGCGTGGACAGGGTCAGCGAGGCTGGGGCCAACGTCCTGACTTTC
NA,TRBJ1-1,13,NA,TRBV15,CATSKALNTEAFF,TGTGCCACCAGCAAGGCTTTGAACACTGAAGCTTTCTTT
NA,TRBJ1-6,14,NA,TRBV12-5,CASGQSGADSPLHF,TGTGCTAGTGGCCAATCCGGGGCCGATTCACCCCTCCACTTT